This TCR beta chain was documented in a study of blood T cell repertoires in COVID-19. Authors' processing steps: Amplification of reference gene primers provided the estimated nucleated cell counts. Assay: immunoSEQ multiplex PCR; the TCRdb copy retains only in-frame clones and omits some. That table gives V, J and clone size, and the DNA gave D and trimming. The data hold over 350,000 clones, with around 89% observed a single time. This study enrolled people aged about 18 to 100 from about 24 US geographic areas. The V end was cut by 2 bases, the J end by 5 bases, with 15 bases between. The CDR3 has 15 residues. Germline V gives CDR1 SGHVS, CDR2 FQNEAQ.

This clonotype was sampled from a woman in her twenties or thirties with acute COVID-19. The rearrangement uses TRBV7-8 and TRBJ1-1, with unresolved D. Material for sequencing was PBMCs or T cells enriched from blood (not recorded which). This CDR3 reads CASSLNQRPPTEAFF. DNA of the CDR3: TGTGCCAGCAGCTTAAACCAGCGGCCTCCGACTGAAGCTTTCTTT.